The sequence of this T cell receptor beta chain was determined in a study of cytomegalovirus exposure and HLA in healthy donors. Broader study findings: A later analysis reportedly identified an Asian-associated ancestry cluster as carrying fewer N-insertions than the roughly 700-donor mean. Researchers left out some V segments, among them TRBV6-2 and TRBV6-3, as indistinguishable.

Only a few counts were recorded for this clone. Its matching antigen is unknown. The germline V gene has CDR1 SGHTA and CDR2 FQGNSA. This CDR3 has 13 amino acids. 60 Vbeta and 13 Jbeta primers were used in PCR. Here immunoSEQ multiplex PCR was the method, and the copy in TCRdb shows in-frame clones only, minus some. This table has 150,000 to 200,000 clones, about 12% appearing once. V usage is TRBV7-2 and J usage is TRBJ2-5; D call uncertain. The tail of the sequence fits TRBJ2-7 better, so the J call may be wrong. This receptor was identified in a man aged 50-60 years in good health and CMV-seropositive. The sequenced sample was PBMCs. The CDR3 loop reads CASSLQASYEQYF. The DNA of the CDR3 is TGTGCCAGCAGCTTACAAGCTTCCTACGAGCAGTACTTC.